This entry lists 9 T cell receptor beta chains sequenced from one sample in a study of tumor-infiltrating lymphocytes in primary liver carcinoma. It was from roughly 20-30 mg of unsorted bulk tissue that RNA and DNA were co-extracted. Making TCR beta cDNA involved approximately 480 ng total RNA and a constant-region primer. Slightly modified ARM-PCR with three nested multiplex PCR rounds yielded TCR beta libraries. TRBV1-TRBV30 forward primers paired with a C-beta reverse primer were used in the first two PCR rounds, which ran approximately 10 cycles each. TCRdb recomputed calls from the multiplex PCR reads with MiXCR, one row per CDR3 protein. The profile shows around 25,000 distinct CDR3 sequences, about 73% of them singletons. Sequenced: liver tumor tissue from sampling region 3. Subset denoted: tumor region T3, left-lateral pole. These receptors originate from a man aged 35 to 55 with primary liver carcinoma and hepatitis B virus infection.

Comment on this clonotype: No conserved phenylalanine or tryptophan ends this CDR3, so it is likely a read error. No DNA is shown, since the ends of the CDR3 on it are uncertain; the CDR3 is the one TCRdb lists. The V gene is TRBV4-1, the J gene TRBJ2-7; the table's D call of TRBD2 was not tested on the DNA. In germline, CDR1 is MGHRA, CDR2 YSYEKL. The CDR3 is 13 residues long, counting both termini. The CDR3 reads CACSPGRWYERYL.

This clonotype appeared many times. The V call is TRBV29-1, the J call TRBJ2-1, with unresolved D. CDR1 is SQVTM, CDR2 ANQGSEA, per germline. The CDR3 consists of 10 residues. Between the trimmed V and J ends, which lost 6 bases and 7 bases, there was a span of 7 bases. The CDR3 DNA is TGCAGCGTAGATCAAAATGAGCAGTTCTTC. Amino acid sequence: CSVDQNEQFF.

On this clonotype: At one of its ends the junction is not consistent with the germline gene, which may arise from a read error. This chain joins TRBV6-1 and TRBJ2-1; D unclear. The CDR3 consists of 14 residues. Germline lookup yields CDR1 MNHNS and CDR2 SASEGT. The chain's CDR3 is CASIGSLNYNEKFF. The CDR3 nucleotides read TGTGCCAGCATTGGATCCCTCAACTACAATGAGAAGTTCTTC.

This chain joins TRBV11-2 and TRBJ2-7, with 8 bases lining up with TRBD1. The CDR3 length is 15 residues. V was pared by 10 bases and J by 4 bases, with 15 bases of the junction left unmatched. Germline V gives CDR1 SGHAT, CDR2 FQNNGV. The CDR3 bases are TGTGCCAACAACTTTGTGGCAGGGGGCCAATACGAGCAGTACTTC. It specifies CANNFVAGGQYEQYF.

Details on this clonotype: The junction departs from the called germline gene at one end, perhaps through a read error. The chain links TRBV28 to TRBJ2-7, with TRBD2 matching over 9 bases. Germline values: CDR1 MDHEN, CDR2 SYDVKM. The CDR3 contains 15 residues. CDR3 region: CANSFRASGIYEQYF. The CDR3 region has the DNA TGTGCCAACAGTTTTAGGGCTAGCGGGATCTACGAGCAATACTTC. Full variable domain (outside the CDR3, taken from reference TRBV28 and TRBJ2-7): DVKVTQSSRYLVKRTGEKVFLECVQDMDHENMFWYRQDPGLGLRLIYFSYDVKMKEKGDIPEGYSVSREKKERFSLILESASTNQTSMYLCANSFRASGIYEQYFGPGTRLTVT.

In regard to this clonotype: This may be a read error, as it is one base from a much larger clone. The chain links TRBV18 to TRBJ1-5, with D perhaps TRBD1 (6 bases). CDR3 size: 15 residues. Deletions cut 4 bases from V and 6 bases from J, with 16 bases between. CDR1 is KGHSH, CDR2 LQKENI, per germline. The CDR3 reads CASSLATGLGQPQHF. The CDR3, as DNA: TGTGCCAGCTCACTAGCAACAGGGTTGGGTCAGCCCCAGCATTTT.

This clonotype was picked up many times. The CDR3 loop reads CATSDKGLAGGPHSKFF. The DNA for the CDR3 is TGTGCCACCAGTGACAAGGGACTAGCGGGAGGCCCCCACAGCAAATTCTTC. V usage is TRBV24-1 and J usage is TRBJ2-1; 15 bases are a match to TRBD2. Losses at the gene ends were 4 bases for V and 16 bases for J; bases not matched to a gene: 16. CDR1 is KGHDR, CDR2 SFDVKD, per germline. The CDR3 spans 17 residues.

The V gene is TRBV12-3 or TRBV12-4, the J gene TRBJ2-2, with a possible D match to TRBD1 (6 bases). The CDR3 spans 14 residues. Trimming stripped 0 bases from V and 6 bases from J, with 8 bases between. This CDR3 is CASSLAQGAGELFF. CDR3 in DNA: TGTGCCAGCAGTTTAGCACAGGGAGCCGGGGAGCTGTTTTTT.

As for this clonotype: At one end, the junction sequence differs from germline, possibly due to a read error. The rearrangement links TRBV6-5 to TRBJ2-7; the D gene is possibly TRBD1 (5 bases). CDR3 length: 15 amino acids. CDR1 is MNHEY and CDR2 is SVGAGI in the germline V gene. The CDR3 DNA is TGTGCCAGCAGTAGTCGTCCAGCAGGGCTCAACGAGCTGTACTTC. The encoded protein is CASSSRPAGLNELYF.